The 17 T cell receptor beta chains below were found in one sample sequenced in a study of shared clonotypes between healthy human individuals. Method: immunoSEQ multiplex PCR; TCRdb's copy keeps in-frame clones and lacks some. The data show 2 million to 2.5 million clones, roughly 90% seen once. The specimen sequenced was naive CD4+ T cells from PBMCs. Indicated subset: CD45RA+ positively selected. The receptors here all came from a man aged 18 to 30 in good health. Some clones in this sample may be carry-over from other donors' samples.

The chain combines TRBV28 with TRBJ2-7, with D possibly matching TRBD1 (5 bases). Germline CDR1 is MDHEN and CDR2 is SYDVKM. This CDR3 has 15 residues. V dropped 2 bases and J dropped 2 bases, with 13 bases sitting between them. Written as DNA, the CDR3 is TGTGCCAGCAGTTTAGGGGCCTCTCAAACCTACGAGCAGTACTTC. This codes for CASSLGASQTYEQYF. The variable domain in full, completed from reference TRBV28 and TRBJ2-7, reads DVKVTQSSRYLVKRTGEKVFLECVQDMDHENMFWYRQDPGLGLRLIYFSYDVKMKEKGDIPEGYSVSREKKERFSLILESASTNQTSMYLCASSLGASQTYEQYFGPGTRLTVT.

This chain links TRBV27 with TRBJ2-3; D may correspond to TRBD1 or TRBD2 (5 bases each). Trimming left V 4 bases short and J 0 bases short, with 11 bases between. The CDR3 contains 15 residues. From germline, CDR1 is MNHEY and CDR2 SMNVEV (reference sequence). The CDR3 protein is CASSWGRTSTDTQYF. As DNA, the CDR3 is TGTGCCAGCAGTTGGGGCAGGACTAGCACAGATACGCAGTATTTT.

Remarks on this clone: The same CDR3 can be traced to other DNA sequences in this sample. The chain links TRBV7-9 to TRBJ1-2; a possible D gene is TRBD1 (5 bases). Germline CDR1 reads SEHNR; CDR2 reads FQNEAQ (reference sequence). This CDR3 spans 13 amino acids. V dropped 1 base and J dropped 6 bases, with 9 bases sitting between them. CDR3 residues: CASSLGTGHGYTF. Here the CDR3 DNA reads TGTGCCAGCAGCTTAGGAACAGGTCATGGCTACACCTTC. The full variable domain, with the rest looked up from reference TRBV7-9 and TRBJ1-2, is DTGVSQNPRHKITKRGQNVTFRCDPISEHNRLYWYRQTLGQGPEFLTYFQNEAQLEKSRLLSDRFSAERPKGSFSTLEIQRTEQGDSAMYLCASSLGTGHGYTFGSGTRLTVV.

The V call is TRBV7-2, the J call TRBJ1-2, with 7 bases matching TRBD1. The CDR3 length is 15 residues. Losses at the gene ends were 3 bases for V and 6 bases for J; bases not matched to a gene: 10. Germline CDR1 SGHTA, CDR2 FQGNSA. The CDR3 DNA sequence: TGTGCCAGCAGCTTTGCCCGGACAGGTCGCGATGGCTACACCTTC. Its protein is CASSFARTGRDGYTF.

The DNA for the CDR3 is TGTGCCAGCTCACCACCGATAGCGGGAGCCTCCTACGAGCAGTACTTC. Amino acids: CASSPPIAGASYEQYF. The gene calls are TRBV18 and TRBJ2-7; TRBD2 matches at 9 bases. This CDR3 is built from 16 residues. Germline V gene data show CDR1 as KGHSH and CDR2 as LQKENI. Unmatched junction bases numbered 3, after V lost 0 bases and J lost 0 bases.

Written as DNA, the CDR3 is TGTGCCAGCACAGTCCACGTCACTAGCGGGAGCTCCTACGAGCAGTACTTC. As protein: CASTVHVTSGSSYEQYF. The chain has TRBV28 and TRBJ2-7, with TRBD2 matching 11 bases. Trimming removed 7 bases from V and 0 bases from J; junction bases left unmatched: 11. The CDR3 covers 17 residues. The germline CDR1 and CDR2 sequences are MDHEN and SYDVKM.

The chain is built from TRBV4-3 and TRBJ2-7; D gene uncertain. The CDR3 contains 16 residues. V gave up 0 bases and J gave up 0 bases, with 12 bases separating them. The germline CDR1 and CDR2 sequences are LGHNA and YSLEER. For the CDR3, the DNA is TGCGCCAGCAGCCAAGATGTGGGCCGTCACTCCTACGAGCAGTACTTC. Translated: CASSQDVGRHSYEQYF.

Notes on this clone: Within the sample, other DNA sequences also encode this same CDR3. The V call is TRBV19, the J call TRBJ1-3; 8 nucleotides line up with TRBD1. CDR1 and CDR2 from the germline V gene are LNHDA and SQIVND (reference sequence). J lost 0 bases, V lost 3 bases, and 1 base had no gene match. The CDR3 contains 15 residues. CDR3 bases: TGTGCCAGTAGTATCCAGGGGGCCTCTGGAAACACCATATATTTT. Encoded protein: CASSIQGASGNTIYF.

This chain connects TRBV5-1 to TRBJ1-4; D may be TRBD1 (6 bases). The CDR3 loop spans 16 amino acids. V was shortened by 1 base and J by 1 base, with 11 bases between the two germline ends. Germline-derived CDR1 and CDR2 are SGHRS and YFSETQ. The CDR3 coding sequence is TGCGCCAGCAGCTTGCCGCCCAGGGGAACTAATGAAAAACTGTTTTTT. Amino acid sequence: CASSLPPRGTNEKLFF.

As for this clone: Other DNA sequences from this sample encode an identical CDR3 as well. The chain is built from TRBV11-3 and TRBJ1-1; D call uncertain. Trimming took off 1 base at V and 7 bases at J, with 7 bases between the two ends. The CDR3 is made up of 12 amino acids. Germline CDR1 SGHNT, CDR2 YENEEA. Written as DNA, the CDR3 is TGTGCCAGCAGCTTAGGACGAGGTGAAGCTTTCTTT. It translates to CASSLGRGEAFF.

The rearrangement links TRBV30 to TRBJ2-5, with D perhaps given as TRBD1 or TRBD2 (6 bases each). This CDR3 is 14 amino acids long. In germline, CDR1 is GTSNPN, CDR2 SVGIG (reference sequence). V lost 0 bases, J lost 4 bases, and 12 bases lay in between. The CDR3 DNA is TGTGCCTGGAGTGTACTTCGGGGGCCAGAGACCCAGTACTTC. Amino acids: CAWSVLRGPETQYF.

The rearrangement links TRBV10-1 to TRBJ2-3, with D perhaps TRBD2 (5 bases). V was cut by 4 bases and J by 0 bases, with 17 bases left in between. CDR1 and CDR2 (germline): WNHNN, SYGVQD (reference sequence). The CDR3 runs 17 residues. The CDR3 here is CASSAEKPGISTDTQYF. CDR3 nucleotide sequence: TGCGCCAGCAGTGCCGAGAAGCCCGGGATTAGCACAGATACGCAGTATTTT.

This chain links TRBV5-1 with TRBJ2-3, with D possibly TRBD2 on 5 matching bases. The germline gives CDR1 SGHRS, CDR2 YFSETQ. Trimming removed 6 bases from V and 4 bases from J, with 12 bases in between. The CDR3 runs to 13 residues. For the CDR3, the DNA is TGCGCCAGCAAATCGGGAAGAGCAGATACGCAGTATTTT. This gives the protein CASKSGRADTQYF.

This chain's CDR3 is CASSPFGETQYF. The CDR3 bases are TGTGCCAGTAGCCCGTTTGGGGAGACCCAGTACTTC. This sequence joins TRBV19 and TRBJ2-5; D gene ambiguous. This CDR3 contains 12 residues. The germline gives CDR1 LNHDA, CDR2 SQIVND (reference sequence). Trimming removed 6 bases at V and 5 bases at J, with 10 bases between. Supplemented by reference TRBV19 and TRBJ2-5, the full variable domain reads DGGITQSPKYLFRKEGQNVTLSCEQNLNHDAMYWYRQDPGQGLRLIYYSQIVNDFQKGDIAEGYSVSREKKESFPLTVTSAQKNPTAFYLCASSPFGETQYFGPGTRLLVL.

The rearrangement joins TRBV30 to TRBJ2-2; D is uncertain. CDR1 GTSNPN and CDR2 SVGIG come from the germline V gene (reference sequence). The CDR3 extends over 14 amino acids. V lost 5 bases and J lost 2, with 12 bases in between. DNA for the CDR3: TGTGCCTGGCGAGGACGGATCAACACCGGGGAGCTGTTTTTT. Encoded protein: CAWRGRINTGELFF. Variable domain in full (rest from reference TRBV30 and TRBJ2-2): SQTIHQWPATLVQPVGSPLSLECTVEGTSNPNLYWYRQAAGRGLQLLFYSVGIGQISSEVPQNLSASRPQDRQFILSSKKLLLSDSGFYLCAWRGRINTGELFFGEGSRLTVL.

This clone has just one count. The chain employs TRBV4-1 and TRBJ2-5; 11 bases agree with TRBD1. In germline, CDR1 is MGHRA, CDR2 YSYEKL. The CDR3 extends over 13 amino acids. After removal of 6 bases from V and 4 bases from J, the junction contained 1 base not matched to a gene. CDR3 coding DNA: TGCGCCAGCAGGGGACAGGGGGGAGAGACCCAGTACTTC. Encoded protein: CASRGQGGETQYF.

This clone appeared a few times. This CDR3 reads CAWSPSPFLNTEAFF. DNA for the CDR3: TGTGCCTGGAGTCCATCCCCATTTTTGAACACTGAAGCTTTCTTT. This rearrangement joins TRBV30 to TRBJ1-1, with unresolved D. The CDR3 length is 15 residues. V lost 2 bases and J 0 bases, leaving 13 bases between the germline ends. The germline gives CDR1 GTSNPN, CDR2 SVGIG (reference sequence). The variable domain in full, completed from reference TRBV30 and TRBJ1-1, reads SQTIHQWPATLVQPVGSPLSLECTVEGTSNPNLYWYRQAAGRGLQLLFYSVGIGQISSEVPQNLSASRPQDRQFILSSKKLLLSDSGFYLCAWSPSPFLNTEAFFGQGTRLTVV.